Described below is a single T cell receptor (beta chain) sequence and its context. The CDR3 extends over 15 amino acids. The V gene end was trimmed by 7 bases and the J gene end by 4 bases; junction bases not matched to a gene: 9. CDR1 and CDR2 (germline): SNHLY, FYNNEI. This specimen comes from a study of blood T cell repertoires in COVID-19. Study as a whole: The study drew acute and convalescent COVID-19 samples from the United States, Italy and Spain. The analysed material was cDNA or gDNA that came from T cells, B-cell-depleted T cells, or PBMCs.

TCRdb's table, derived via immunoSEQ multiplex PCR, lists solely in-frame clones and lacks some. The table lists roughly 220,000 clones, 70% to 85% of them singletons. Sequenced input: PBMCs or T cells enriched from blood (not recorded which). The source of this sequence is a man between 35 and 55 years old who had recovered from COVID-19. The genes are TRBV2 and TRBJ1-4, with TRBD1 matching over 7 bases. DNA of the CDR3: TGTGCCAGCATCGAACCACAGGGGTTTAATGAAAAACTGTTTTTT. Translated: CASIEPQGFNEKLFF.